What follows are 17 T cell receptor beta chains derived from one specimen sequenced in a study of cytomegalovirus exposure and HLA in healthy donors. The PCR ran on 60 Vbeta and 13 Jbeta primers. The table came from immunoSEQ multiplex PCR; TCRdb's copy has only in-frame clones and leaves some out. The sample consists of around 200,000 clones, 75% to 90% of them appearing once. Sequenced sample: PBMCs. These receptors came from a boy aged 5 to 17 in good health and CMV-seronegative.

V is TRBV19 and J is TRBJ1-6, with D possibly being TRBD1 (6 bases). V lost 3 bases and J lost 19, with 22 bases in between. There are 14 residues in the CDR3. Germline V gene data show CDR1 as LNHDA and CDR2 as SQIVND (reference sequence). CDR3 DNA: TGTGCCAGTAGTATCGGTGGTAAGGTGGACAGACCTCACTTT. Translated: CASSIGGKVDRPHF.

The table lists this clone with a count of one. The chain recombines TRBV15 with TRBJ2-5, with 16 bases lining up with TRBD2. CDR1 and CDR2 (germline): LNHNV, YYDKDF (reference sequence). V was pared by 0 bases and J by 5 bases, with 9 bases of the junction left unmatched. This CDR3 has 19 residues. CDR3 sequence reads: CATSRDPGTSGRVFETQYF. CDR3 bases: TGTGCCACCAGCAGAGATCCCGGGACTAGCGGGAGGGTCTTTGAGACCCAGTACTTC.

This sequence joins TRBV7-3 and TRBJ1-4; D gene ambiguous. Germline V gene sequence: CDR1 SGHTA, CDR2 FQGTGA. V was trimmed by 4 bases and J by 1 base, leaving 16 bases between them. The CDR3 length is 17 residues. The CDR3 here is CASSWWTGFGTNEKLFF. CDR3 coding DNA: TGTGCCAGCAGCTGGTGGACTGGGTTTGGAACTAATGAAAAACTGTTTTTT.

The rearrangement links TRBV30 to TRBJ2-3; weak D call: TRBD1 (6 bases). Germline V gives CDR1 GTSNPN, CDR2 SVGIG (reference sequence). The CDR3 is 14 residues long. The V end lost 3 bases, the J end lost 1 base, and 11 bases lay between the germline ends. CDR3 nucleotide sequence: TGTGCCTGGAGCAGGGGAAGAGGCACAGATACGCAGTATTTT. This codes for CAWSRGRGTDTQYF.

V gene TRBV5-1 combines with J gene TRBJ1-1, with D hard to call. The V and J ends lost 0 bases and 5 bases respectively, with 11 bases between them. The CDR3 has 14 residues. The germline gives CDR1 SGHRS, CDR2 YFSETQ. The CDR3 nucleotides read TGCGCCAGCAGCTTGGGAAGAAGTCAGACTGAAGCTTTCTTT. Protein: CASSLGRSQTEAFF.

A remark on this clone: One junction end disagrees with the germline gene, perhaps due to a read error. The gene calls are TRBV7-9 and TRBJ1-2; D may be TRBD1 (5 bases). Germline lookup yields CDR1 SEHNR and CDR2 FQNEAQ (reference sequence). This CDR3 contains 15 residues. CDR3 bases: TGTTCCAGCAGCTTAGCGACAGCCCCTACCTATGGCTACACCTTC. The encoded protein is CSSSLATAPTYGYTF.

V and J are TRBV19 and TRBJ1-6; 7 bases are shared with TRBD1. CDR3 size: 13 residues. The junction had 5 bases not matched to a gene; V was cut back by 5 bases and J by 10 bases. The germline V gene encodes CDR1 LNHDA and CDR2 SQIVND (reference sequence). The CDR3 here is CASSSGTVSPLHF. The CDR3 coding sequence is TGTGCCAGTAGTTCCGGGACAGTATCACCCCTCCACTTT. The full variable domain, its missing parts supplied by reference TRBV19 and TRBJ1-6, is DGGITQSPKYLFRKEGQNVTLSCEQNLNHDAMYWYRQDPGQGLRLIYYSQIVNDFQKGDIAEGYSVSREKKESFPLTVTSAQKNPTAFYLCASSSGTVSPLHFGNGTRLTVT.

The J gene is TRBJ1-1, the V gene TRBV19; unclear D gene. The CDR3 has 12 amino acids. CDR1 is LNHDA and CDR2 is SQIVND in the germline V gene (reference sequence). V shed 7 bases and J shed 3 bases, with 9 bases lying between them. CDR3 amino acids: CASISTYTEAFF. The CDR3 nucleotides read TGTGCCAGTATTAGCACCTACACTGAAGCTTTCTTT.

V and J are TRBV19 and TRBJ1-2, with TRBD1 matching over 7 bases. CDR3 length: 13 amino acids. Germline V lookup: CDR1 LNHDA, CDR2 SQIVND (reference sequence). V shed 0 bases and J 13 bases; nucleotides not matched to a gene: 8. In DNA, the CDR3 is TGTGCCAGTAGTATAGACTGGACAGGCAGAGTCACCTTC. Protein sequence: CASSIDWTGRVTF.

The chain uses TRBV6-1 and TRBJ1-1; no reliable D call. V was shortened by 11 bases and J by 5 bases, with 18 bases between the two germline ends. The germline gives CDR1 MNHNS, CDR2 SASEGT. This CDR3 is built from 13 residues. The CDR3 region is CAVTWGGDTEAFF. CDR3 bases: TGTGCCGTCACCTGGGGAGGCGATACTGAAGCTTTCTTT.

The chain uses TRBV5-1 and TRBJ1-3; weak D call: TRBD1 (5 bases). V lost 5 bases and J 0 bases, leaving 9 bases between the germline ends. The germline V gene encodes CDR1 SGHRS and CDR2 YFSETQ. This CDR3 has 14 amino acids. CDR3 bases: TGCGCCAGCAGATCCGGGGGCTCTGGAAACACCATATATTTT. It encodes CASRSGGSGNTIYF.

CDR3 DNA sequence: TGTGCCAGCAGTTTAGAGGGGGCTAGTCAGCCCCAGCATTTT. This sequence encodes CASSLEGASQPQHF. The rearrangement uses TRBV27 and TRBJ1-5, with 7 bases that match TRBD1. The CDR3 has 14 residues. CDR1 and CDR2 (germline): MNHEY, SMNVEV (reference sequence). The J segment lost 6 bases and the V segment lost 2 bases, leaving 4 bases of the junction unmatched.

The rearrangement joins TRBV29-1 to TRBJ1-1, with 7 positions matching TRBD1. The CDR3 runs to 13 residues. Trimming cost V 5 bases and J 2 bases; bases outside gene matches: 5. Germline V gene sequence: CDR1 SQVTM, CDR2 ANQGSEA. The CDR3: CSVQGGGNTEAFF. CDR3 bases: TGCAGCGTTCAAGGGGGCGGAAACACTGAAGCTTTCTTT.

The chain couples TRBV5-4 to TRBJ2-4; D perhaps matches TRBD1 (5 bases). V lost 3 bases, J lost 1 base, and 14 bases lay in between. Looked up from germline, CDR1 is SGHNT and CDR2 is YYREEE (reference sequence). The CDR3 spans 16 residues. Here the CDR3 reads CASSSEPKGAKNIQYF. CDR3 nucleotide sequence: TGTGCCAGCAGCTCGGAACCAAAGGGGGCCAAAAACATTCAGTACTTC. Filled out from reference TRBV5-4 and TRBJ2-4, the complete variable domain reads ETGVTQSPTHLIKTRGQQVTLRCSSQSGHNTVSWYQQALGQGPQFIFQYYREEENGRGNFPPRFSGLQFPNYSSELNVNALELDDSALYLCASSSEPKGAKNIQYFGAGTRLSVL.

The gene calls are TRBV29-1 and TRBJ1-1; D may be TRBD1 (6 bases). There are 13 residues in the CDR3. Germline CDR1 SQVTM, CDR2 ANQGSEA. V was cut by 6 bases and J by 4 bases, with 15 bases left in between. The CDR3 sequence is CSVRTDPSTEAFF. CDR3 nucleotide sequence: TGCAGCGTGAGGACAGATCCTAGCACTGAAGCTTTCTTT.

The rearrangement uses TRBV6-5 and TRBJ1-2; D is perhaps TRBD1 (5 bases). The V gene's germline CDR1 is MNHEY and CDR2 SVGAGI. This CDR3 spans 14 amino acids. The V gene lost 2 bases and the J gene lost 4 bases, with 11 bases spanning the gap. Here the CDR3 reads CASSYNGASYGYTF. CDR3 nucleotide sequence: TGTGCCAGCAGTTACAATGGGGCAAGCTATGGCTACACCTTC.

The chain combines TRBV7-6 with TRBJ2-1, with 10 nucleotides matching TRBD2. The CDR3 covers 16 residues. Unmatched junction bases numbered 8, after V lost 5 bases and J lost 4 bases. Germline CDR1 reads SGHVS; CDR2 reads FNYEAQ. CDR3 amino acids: CASSQISGRIYNEQFF. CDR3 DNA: TGTGCCAGCAGCCAAATTAGCGGGAGGATTTACAATGAGCAGTTCTTC.